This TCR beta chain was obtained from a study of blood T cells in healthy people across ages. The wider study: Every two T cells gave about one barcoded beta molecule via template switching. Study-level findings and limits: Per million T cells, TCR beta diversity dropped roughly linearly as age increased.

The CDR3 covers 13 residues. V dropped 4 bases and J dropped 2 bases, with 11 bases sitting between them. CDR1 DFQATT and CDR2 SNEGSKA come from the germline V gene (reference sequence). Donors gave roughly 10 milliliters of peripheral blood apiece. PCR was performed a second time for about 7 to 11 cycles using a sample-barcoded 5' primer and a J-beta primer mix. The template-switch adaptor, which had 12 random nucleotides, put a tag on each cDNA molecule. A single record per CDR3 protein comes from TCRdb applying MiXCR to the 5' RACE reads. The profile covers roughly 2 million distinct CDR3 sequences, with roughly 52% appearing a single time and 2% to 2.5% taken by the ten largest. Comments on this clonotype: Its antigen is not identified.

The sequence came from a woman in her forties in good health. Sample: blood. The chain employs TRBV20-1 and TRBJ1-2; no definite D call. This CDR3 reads CSAISWENYGYTF. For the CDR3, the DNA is TGCAGTGCTATTTCTTGGGAGAACTATGGCTACACCTTC.